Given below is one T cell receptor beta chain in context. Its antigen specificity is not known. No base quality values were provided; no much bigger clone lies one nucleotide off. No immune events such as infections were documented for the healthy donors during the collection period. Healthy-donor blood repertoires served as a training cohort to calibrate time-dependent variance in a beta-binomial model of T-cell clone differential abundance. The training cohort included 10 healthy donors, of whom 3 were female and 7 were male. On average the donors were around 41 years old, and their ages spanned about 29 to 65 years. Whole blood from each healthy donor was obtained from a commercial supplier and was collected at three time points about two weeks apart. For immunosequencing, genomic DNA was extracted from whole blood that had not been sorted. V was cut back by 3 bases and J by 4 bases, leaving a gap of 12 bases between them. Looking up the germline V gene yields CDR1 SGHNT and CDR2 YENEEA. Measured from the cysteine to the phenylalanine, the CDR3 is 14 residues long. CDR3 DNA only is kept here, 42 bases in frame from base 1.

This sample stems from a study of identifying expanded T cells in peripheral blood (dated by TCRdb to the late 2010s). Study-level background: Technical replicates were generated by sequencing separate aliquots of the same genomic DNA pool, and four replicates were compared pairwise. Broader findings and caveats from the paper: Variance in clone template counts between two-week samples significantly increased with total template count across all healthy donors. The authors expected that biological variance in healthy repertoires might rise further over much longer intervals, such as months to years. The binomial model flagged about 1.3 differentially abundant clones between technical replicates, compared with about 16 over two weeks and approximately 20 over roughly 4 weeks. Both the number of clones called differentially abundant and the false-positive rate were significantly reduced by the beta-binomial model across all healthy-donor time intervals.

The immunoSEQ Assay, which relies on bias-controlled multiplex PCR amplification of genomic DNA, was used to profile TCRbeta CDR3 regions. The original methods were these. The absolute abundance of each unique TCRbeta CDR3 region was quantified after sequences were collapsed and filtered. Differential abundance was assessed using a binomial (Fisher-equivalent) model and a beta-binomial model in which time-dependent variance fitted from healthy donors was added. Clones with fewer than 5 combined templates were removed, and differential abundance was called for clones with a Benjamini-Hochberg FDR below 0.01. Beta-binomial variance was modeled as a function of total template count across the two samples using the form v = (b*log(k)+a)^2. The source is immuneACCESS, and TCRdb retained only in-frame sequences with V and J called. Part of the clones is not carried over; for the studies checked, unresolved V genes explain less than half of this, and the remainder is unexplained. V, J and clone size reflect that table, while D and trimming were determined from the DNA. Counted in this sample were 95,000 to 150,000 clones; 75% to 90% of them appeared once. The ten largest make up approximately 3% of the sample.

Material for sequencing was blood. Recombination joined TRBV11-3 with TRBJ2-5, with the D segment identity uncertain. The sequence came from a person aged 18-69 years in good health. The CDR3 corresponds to CASSLMTLGETQYF. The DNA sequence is TGTGCCAGCAGCTTGATGACCTTGGGAGAGACCCAGTACTTC.